A selection of T cell receptor beta chains follows, all from one sample in a study of blood T cell repertoires in COVID-19. The protocol was immunoSEQ multiplex PCR, while the TCRdb copy is restricted to in-frame clones and leaves out a portion. The data contain 150,000 to 160,000 clones, roughly nine tenths of them singletons. The material sequenced was peripheral blood. These receptors were obtained from a man aged 50 to 60 with acute or convalescent COVID-19. CDR3s include the opening cysteine and the closing phenylalanine or tryptophan. The D gene is left open where the match is weak. Rows may omit the clone size; those that give it use once, few, many or a size class.

TRBV18	TRBJ1-1	NA	NA	CASSPSPTGTEAFF	TGTGCCAGCTCACCATCGCCCACCGGCACTGAAGCTTTCTTT
TRBV5-1	TRBJ2-1	NA	NA	CASSQGEQFF	TGCGCCAGCAGCCAGGGAGAGCAGTTCTTC
TRBV18	TRBJ1-5	NA	NA	CASSLVQGGNQPQHF	TGTGCCAGCTCACTAGTACAGGGAGGCAATCAGCCCCAGCATTTT
TRBV25-1	TRBJ2-1	few	NA	CASSIPGGHEQFF	TGTGCCAGCAGTATACCAGGGGGGCATGAGCAGTTCTTC
TRBV6-6	TRBJ1-2	NA	NA	CASSYSDSYYGYTF	TGTGCCAGCAGTTACTCGGACAGTTACTATGGCTACACCTTC
TRBV10-1	TRBJ2-3	NA	NA	CASSSGVGTDTQYF	TGCGCCAGCTCTTCGGGAGTTGGCACAGATACGCAGTATTTT
TRBV7-9	TRBJ1-1	NA	NA	CASSSTRGGNTEAFF	TGTGCCAGCAGCTCTACGAGGGGGGGAAACACTGAAGCTTTCTTT
TRBV5-1	TRBJ2-5	NA	NA	CASSLAGQAGGQETQYF	TGCGCCAGCAGCTTGGCCGGACAGGCGGGAGGACAAGAGACCCAGTACTTC
TRBV7-9	TRBJ1-1	NA	NA	CASSLVGTPNTEAFF	TGTGCCAGCAGCTTAGTCGGGACACCGAACACTGAAGCTTTCTTT
TRBV2	TRBJ1-5	NA	NA	CASRVQGFQPQHF	TGTGCCAGCAGGGTACAGGGTTTTCAGCCCCAGCATTTT
TRBV19	TRBJ2-4	NA	NA	CASSFGRLAKNIQYF	TGTGCCAGTAGTTTTGGCAGACTAGCCAAAAACATTCAGTACTTC
TRBV28	TRBJ1-1	NA	NA	CASSLGLYEAFF	TGTGCCAGCAGTTTAGGACTGTATGAAGCTTTCTTT
TRBV5-1	TRBJ2-5	NA	TRBD1	CASSRDRGRQETQYF	TGCGCCAGCAGCCGTGACAGGGGCCGTCAAGAGACCCAGTACTTC
TRBV28	TRBJ1-1	NA	TRBD1	CASSPQGVEAFF	TGTGCCAGCAGCCCACAGGGGGTTGAAGCTTTCTTT
TRBV2	TRBJ2-2	once	TRBD2	CASRKWEVAGGGAGELFF	TGTGCCAGCCGCAAGTGGGAGGTTGCGGGAGGAGGTGCCGGGGAGCTGTTTTTT
TRBV2	TRBJ1-1	NA	NA	CASSAGLANTEAFF	TGTGCCAGCAGTGCGGGACTCGCGAACACTGAAGCTTTCTTT
TRBV5-1	TRBJ1-4	NA	TRBD1	CASSRVAGGEKLFF	TGCGCCAGCAGCCGCGTTGCAGGGGGTGAAAAACTGTTTTTT
TRBV4-2	TRBJ2-1	NA	TRBD2	CASSRTSGGPSLGEQFF	TGTGCCAGCAGCCGGACTAGCGGGGGCCCCTCTCTTGGTGAGCAGTTCTTC
TRBV19	TRBJ2-2	NA	TRBD1	CASRLSGTGSSGELFF	TGTGCCAGTCGATTATCCGGGACAGGGAGTTCCGGGGAGCTGTTTTTT
TRBV6-2/TRBV6-3	TRBJ2-4	few	NA	CASSRYEVKRRSAKNIQYF	TGTGCCAGCAGTAGGTACGAGGTTAAGCGACGGTCGGCCAAAAACATTCAGTACTTC
TRBV28	TRBJ2-5	NA	TRBD2	CASNRGTSGGQGDLEYF	TGTGCCAGCAACCGAGGGACTAGCGGGGGTCAGGGAGATCTCGAATACTTC
TRBV9	TRBJ2-4	NA	TRBD1	CASSLGTVPGNIQYF	TGTGCCAGCAGCCTCGGGACAGTTCCTGGAAACATTCAGTACTTC
TRBV11-3	TRBJ2-2	NA	TRBD1	CASRFGTGDTGELFF	TGTGCCAGCAGGTTCGGGACAGGGGACACCGGGGAGCTGTTTTTT
TRBV7-9	TRBJ2-3	NA	TRBD1	CASGYRGTGGLDTQYF	TGTGCCAGCGGGTACCGCGGGACAGGGGGCCTAGATACGCAGTATTTT
TRBV3-1/TRBV3-2	TRBJ2-7	NA	NA	CASSQDRGPRAYEQYF	TGTGCCAGCAGCCAAGATAGGGGTCCCCGTGCCTACGAGCAGTACTTC
TRBV10-2	TRBJ2-1	NA	NA	CASSEWAGEQFF	TGCGCCAGCAGTGAGTGGGCCGGTGAGCAGTTCTTC
TRBV2	TRBJ2-3	NA	TRBD1	CASRDRISTDTQYF	TGTGCCAGCAGGGACAGGATTAGCACAGATACGCAGTATTTT
TRBV29-1	TRBJ2-7	NA	TRBD2	CSALAGVPYEQYF	TGCAGCGCTCTAGCGGGAGTACCCTACGAGCAGTACTTC
TRBV29-1	TRBJ2-1	once	TRBD1	CSVSSTTGQDNEQFF	TGCAGCGTCTCCTCGACGACAGGGCAGGACAATGAGCAGTTCTTC
TRBV29-1	TRBJ1-4	NA	NA	CSSLTGPPGEKLFF	TGCAGCTCCTTGACAGGTCCCCCGGGTGAAAAACTGTTTTTT
TRBV6-6	TRBJ2-3	NA	NA	CASSLRQGTDTQYF	TGTGCCAGCAGCTTACGACAGGGCACAGATACGCAGTATTTT
TRBV11-2	TRBJ2-2	NA	TRBD1	CASSRDRRRELFF	TGTGCCAGCAGCCGGGACAGGAGGAGGGAGCTGTTTTTT
TRBV24-1	TRBJ2-2	NA	NA	CATRGETGELFF	TGTGCCACCAGAGGGGAAACCGGGGAGCTGTTTTTT
TRBV19	TRBJ2-1	NA	NA	CASRRQGTVTYNEQFF	TGTGCCAGTAGACGCCAAGGGACTGTAACCTACAATGAGCAGTTCTTC
TRBV7-6	TRBJ2-3	NA	TRBD2	CASSPRLAGSLDTQYF	TGTGCCAGCAGCCCCCGACTAGCGGGGTCGTTGGATACGCAGTATTTT
TRBV5-5	TRBJ2-4	few	TRBD1	CASSSTIRDRDAKNIQYF	TGTGCCAGCAGCTCAACGATCCGGGACAGGGATGCCAAAAACATTCAGTACTTC
TRBV9	TRBJ1-1	NA	TRBD1	CASSGGGQGEVAFF	TGTGCCAGCAGCGGAGGGGGGCAGGGGGAAGTAGCTTTCTTT
TRBV28	TRBJ2-1	NA	NA	CASSPLHEQFF	TGTGCCAGCAGTCCACTACATGAGCAGTTCTTC
TRBV6-5	TRBJ1-5	NA	TRBD1	CASNPTGSGQPQHF	TGTGCCAGCAACCCGACAGGGTCGGGGCAGCCCCAGCATTTT
TRBV9	TRBJ2-1	once	TRBD2	CASSLSGSISNEQFF	TGTGCCAGCAGCCTAAGCGGGAGTATTTCCAATGAGCAGTTCTTC
TRBV28	TRBJ2-3	NA	NA	CASSLWFPSGTTPGDTQYF	TGTGCCAGCAGTTTATGGTTCCCTTCGGGGACAACCCCCGGAGATACGCAGTATTTT
TRBV19	TRBJ1-1	once	TRBD1	CASWHRGLDTEAFF	TGTGCCAGCTGGCACAGGGGCTTAGACACTGAAGCTTTCTTT
TRBV14	TRBJ2-1	NA	NA	CASSLYNEQFF	TGTGCCAGCAGCCTATACAATGAGCAGTTCTTC
TRBV7-2	TRBJ1-2	NA	NA	CASSFNGGQRGYTF	TGTGCCAGCAGCTTTAACGGGGGGCAACGTGGCTACACCTTC
TRBV24-1	TRBJ2-3	NA	TRBD2	CATSDLHGLAGSTDTQYF	TGTGCCACCAGTGATTTGCATGGACTAGCGGGGAGCACAGATACGCAGTATTTT
TRBV5-4	TRBJ2-6	NA	NA	CASSIGQYGANVLTF	TGTGCCAGCAGCATAGGACAATACGGGGCCAACGTCCTGACTTTC
TRBV9	TRBJ2-7	NA	TRBD1	CASSRTGVVYEQYF	TGTGCCAGCAGTCGGACAGGGGTCGTCTACGAGCAGTACTTC